These 17 T cell receptor beta chains share one sample of origin, sequenced in a study of cytomegalovirus exposure and HLA in healthy donors. The PCR employed 60 Vbeta primers together with 13 Jbeta primers. The assay was immunoSEQ multiplex PCR, and TCRdb's table has in-frame clones only and misses some. The repertoire table contains 150,000 or so clones. Sequenced material: PBMCs. These receptors were taken from a man aged 30 to 39 in good health and CMV-seronegative.

The chain uses TRBV10-3 and TRBJ2-2; 8 nucleotides line up with TRBD2. Germline V gives CDR1 ENHRY, CDR2 SYGVKD. V trimming: 3 bases; J trimming: 0 bases; junction bases outside the gene matches: 12. The CDR3 is made up of 19 amino acids. In DNA, the CDR3 is TGTGCCATCAGTGACCTAGGACTAGCAGAAAACGCGAACACCGGGGAGCTGTTTTTT. Translation gives CAISDLGLAENANTGELFF.

The chain has TRBV4-1 and TRBJ2-1; D might be TRBD1 (5 bases). There are 15 residues in the CDR3. V was clipped by 0 bases and J by 5 bases, with 11 bases between them. CDR1 MGHRA and CDR2 YSYEKL come from the germline V gene. Written as DNA, the CDR3 is TGCGCCAGCAGCCAAGATAGGGGCACAAACAATGAGCAGTTCTTC. Translation gives CASSQDRGTNNEQFF.

The gene calls are TRBV18 and TRBJ1-1; 9 bases map to TRBD1. The CDR3 length is 16 residues. The germline CDR1 and CDR2 sequences are KGHSH and LQKENI. V gave up 5 bases and J gave up 5 bases; unmatched junction bases: 12. The CDR3 sequence is CASSSGQGGFGTEAFF. CDR3 nucleotide sequence: TGTGCCAGCTCATCGGGACAGGGAGGTTTCGGAACTGAAGCTTTCTTT.

The chain carries TRBV4-3 and TRBJ1-4; 7 bases map to TRBD1. Germline CDR1 reads LGHNA; CDR2 reads YSLEER. The J segment lost 6 bases and the V segment lost 4 bases, leaving 11 bases of the junction unmatched. This CDR3 spans 16 amino acids. The CDR3 DNA sequence: TGCGCCAGCAGCCCAGAACCGGCAGGGGGTCATGAAAAACTGTTTTTT. Its protein is CASSPEPAGGHEKLFF.

The rearrangement links TRBV18 to TRBJ2-7, with 7 bases identical to TRBD1. V dropped 3 bases and J dropped 3; count of bases not matched to a gene: 5. Germline-derived CDR1 and CDR2 are KGHSH and LQKENI. The CDR3 has 14 residues. CDR3 sequence reads: CASSPGTDYYEQYF. CDR3 nucleotides: TGTGCCAGCTCACCCGGGACAGATTACTACGAGCAGTACTTC.

The chain has TRBV11-2 and TRBJ1-2, with 7 bases matching TRBD1. V dropped 11 bases and J dropped 4; count of bases not matched to a gene: 4. CDR3 length: 11 residues. Germline values: CDR1 SGHAT, CDR2 FQNNGV. The CDR3 reads CAAGGGYGYTF. Here the CDR3 DNA reads TGTGCCGCAGGGGGTGGCTATGGCTACACCTTC.

The V and J genes are TRBV6-6 and TRBJ2-7; possibly TRBD2 for D (6 bases). Germline CDR1 is MNHNY and CDR2 is SVGAGI (reference sequence). V shed 3 bases and J shed 0 bases, with 9 bases lying between them. The CDR3 runs 14 residues. CDR3 protein: CASSYYGSSYEQYF. In DNA form, the CDR3 reads TGTGCCAGCAGTTATTACGGGAGCTCCTACGAGCAGTACTTC.

The V gene is TRBV27, the J gene TRBJ2-2; 8 bases match TRBD2. The trim removed 6 bases at V and 0 bases at J, leaving 6 bases unmatched. This CDR3 has 16 residues. Germline V gene data show CDR1 as MNHEY and CDR2 as SMNVEV (reference sequence). CDR3 amino acids: CASRPTSGANTGELFF. DNA for the CDR3: TGTGCCAGCAGACCCACTAGCGGAGCGAACACCGGGGAGCTGTTTTTT.

This chain links TRBV5-6 with TRBJ2-2, with D maybe TRBD2 (5 bases). The CDR3 is 12 residues long. The germline V gene encodes CDR1 SGHDT and CDR2 YYEEEE. V was shortened by 2 bases and J by 6 bases, with 5 bases between the two germline ends. As DNA, the CDR3 is TGTGCCAGCAGCTTCGGGGCCGGGGAGCTGTTTTTT. Translated, it gives CASSFGAGELFF.

The chain combines TRBV28 with TRBJ2-1; TRBD2 aligns across 8 bases. V lost 3 bases, J lost 9 bases, and 7 bases stayed unmatched. Germline loops: CDR1 MDHEN, CDR2 SYDVKM. The CDR3 totals 14 residues. The CDR3 loop reads CASSFIAGKVEQFF. CDR3 sequence (DNA): TGTGCCAGCAGTTTCATAGCGGGAAAGGTTGAGCAGTTCTTC.

This chain links TRBV27 with TRBJ1-1; D call uncertain. Trimming took 7 bases from V and 1 from J, leaving 10 bases between them. This CDR3 has 13 amino acids. Germline CDR1 is MNHEY and CDR2 is SMNVEV (reference sequence). This CDR3 is CASTHGWNTEAFF. In DNA, the CDR3 is TGTGCCAGCACCCACGGGTGGAACACTGAAGCTTTCTTT.

This chain links TRBV28 with TRBJ1-5, with 8 bases lining up with TRBD1. Germline CDR1 is MDHEN and CDR2 is SYDVKM. This CDR3 contains 17 residues. V lost 4 bases and J lost 7; bases outside the gene matches: 15. This chain's CDR3 is CASSSPLGQVEGQPQHF. The CDR3 DNA reads as TGTGCCAGCAGTTCCCCTCTGGGACAGGTGGAGGGACAGCCCCAGCATTTT.

The chain combines TRBV28 with TRBJ2-7, with D unresolved. With 7 bases removed from V and 4 bases from J, the gap between germline ends came to 11 bases. This CDR3 is 12 amino acids long. Germline V gives CDR1 MDHEN, CDR2 SYDVKM. CDR3 protein: CASKVRGYEQYF. The CDR3 DNA reads TGTGCCAGCAAGGTGAGAGGTTACGAGCAGTACTTC.

The V and J genes are TRBV7-8 and TRBJ2-5, with 9 bases fitting TRBD1. TRBJ2-7 explains the end of the DNA better; the J call may be wrong. The CDR3 totals 15 residues. Germline-derived CDR1 and CDR2 are SGHVS and FQNEAQ. The CDR3 loop is CASSLGGDRAHEQYF. The CDR3 nucleotides read TGTGCCAGCAGCTTAGGGGGGGACAGGGCCCACGAGCAGTACTTC.

The V and J genes are TRBV6-4 and TRBJ1-2, with 8 bases matching TRBD1. V lost 5 bases, J lost 8 bases, and 16 bases stayed unmatched. CDR1 is MRHNA and CDR2 is SNTAGT in the germline V gene. The CDR3 has 16 residues. CDR3 sequence: CASSPGKTGDGRGYTF. CDR3 in DNA: TGTGCCAGCAGTCCAGGGAAGACAGGGGATGGTCGCGGCTACACCTTC.

The V gene is TRBV5-4, the J gene TRBJ2-1; perhaps TRBD2 as D (6 bases). Trimming removed 6 bases from V and 4 bases from J, with 17 bases in between. The germline V gene has CDR1 SGHNT and CDR2 YYREEE (reference sequence). This CDR3 comprises 15 residues. CDR3 protein: CASTHRGMDYNEQFF. CDR3 bases: TGTGCCAGCACTCACCGGGGGATGGATTACAATGAGCAGTTCTTC.

This chain connects TRBV27 to TRBJ1-5; D unresolved. The ends were cut back, 4 bases at V and 7 bases at J, with 11 bases in the middle. The CDR3 is 13 amino acids. The germline CDR1 and CDR2 sequences are MNHEY and SMNVEV (reference sequence). The CDR3 here is CASSYDTSQPQHF. As DNA, the CDR3 is TGTGCCAGCAGTTACGACACGTCCCAGCCCCAGCATTTT.